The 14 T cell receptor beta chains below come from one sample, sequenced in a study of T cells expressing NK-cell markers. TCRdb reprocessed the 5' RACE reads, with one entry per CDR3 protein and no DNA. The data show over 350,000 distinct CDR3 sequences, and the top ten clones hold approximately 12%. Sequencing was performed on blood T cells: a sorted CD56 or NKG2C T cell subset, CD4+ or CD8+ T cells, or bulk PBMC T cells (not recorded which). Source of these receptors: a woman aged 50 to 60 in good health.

This CDR3 is CASILGEGPSYQETQYF. The rearrangement uses TRBV5-1 and TRBJ2-5; no DNA is available, so the TRBD2 call from TCRdb remains unchecked. Germline V CDR1 and CDR2: SGHRS, YFSETQ. CDR3 length: 17 amino acids.

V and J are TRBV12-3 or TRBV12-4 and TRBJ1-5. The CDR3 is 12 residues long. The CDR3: CASTWLGQPQHF.

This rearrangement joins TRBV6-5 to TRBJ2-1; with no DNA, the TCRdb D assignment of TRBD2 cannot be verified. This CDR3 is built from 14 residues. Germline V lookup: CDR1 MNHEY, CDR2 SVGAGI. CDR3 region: CASSYERAGNEQFF.

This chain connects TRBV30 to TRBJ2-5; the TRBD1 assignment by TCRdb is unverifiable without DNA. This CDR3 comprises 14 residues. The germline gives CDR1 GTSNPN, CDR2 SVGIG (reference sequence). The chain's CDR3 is CAWSRDRERETQYF.

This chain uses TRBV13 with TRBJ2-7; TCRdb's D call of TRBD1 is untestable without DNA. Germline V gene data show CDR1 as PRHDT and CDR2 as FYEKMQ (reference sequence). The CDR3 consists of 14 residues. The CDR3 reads CASSLQRDVYEQYF.

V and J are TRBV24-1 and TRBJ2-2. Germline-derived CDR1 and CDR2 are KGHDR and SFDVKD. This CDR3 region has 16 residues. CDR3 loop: CATSDLFGQNTGELFF.

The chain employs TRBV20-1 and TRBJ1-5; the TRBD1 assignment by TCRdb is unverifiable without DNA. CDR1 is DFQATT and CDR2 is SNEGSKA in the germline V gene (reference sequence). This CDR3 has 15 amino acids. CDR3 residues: CSARGRVYSNQPQHF.

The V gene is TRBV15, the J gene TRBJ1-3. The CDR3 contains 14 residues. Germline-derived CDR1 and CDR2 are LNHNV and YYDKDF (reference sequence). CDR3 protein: CATSRGSGGNTIYF.

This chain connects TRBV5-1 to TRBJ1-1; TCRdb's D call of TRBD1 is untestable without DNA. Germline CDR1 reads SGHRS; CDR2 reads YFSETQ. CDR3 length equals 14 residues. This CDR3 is CASSLVQGWSEAFF. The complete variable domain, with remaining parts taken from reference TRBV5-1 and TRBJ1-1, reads KAGVTQTPRYLIKTRGQQVTLSCSPISGHRSVSWYQQTPGQGLQFLFEYFSETQRNKGNFPGRFSGRQFSNSRSEMNVSTLELGDSALYLCASSLVQGWSEAFFGQGTRLTVV.

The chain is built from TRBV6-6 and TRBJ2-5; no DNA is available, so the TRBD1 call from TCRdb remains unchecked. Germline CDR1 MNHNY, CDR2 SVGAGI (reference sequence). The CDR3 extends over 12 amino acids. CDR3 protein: CASSPLTGTQYF.

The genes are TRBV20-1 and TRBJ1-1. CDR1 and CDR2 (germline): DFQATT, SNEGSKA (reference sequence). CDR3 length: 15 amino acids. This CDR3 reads CSAREPRLPWPEAFF.

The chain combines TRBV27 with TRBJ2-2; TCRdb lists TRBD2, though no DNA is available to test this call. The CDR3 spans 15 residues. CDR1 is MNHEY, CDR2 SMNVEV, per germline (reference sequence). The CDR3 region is CASPGGRQRTGELFF.

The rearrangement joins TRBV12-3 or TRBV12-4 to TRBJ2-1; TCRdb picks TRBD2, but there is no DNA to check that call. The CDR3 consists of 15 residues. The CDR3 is CASSLVVGASNEQFF.

CDR3: CASRGPGLQYQETQYF. V is TRBV5-6 and J is TRBJ2-5; TCRdb proposes TRBD2, but this gene call is untestable without DNA. CDR1 and CDR2 from the germline V gene are SGHDT and YYEEEE. The CDR3 runs to 16 residues.